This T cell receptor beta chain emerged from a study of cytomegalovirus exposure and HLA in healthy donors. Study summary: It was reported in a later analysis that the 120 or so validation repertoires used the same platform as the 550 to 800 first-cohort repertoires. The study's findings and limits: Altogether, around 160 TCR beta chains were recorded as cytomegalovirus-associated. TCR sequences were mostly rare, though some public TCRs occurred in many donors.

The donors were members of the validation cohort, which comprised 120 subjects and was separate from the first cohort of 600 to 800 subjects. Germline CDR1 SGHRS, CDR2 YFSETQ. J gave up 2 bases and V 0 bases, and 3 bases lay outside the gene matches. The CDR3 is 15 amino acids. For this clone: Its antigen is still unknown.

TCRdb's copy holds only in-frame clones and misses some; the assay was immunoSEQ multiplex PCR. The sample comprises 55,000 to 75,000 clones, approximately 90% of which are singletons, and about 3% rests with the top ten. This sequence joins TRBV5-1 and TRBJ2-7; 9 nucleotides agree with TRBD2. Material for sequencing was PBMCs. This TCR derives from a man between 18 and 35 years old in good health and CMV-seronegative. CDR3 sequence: CASSLVLAGTYEQYF. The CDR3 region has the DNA TGCGCCAGCAGCTTGGTGCTAGCGGGAACCTACGAGCAGTACTTC.